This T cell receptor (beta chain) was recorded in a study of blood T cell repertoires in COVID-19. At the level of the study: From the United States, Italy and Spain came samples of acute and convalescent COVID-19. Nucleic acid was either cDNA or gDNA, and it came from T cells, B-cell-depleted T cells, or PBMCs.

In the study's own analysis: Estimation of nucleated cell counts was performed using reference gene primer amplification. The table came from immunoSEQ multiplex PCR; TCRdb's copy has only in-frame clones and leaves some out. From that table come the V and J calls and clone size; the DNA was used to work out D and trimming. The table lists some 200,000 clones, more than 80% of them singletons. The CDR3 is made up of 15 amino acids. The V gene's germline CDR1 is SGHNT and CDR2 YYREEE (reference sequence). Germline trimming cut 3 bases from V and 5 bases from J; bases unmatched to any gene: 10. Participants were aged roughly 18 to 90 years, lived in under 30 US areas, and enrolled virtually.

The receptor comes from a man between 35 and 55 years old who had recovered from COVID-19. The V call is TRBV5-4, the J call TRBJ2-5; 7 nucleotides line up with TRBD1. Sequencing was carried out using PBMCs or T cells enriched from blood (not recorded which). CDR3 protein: CASSSPPTGSETQYF. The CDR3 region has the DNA TGTGCCAGCAGCTCACCACCGACAGGGTCGGAGACCCAGTACTTC.